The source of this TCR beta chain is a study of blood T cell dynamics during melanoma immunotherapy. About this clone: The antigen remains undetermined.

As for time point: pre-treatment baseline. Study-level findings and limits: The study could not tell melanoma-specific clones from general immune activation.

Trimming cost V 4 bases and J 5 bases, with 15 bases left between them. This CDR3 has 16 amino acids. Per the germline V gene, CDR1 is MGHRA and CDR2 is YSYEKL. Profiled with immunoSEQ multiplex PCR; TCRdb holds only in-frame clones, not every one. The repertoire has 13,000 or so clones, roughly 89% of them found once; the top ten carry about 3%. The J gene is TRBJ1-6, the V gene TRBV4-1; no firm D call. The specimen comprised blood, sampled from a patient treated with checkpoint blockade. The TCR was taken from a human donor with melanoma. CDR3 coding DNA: TGCGCCAGCAGCCTAATGGGCGGACTTGATAATTCACCCCTCCACTTT. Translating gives CASSLMGGLDNSPLHF.